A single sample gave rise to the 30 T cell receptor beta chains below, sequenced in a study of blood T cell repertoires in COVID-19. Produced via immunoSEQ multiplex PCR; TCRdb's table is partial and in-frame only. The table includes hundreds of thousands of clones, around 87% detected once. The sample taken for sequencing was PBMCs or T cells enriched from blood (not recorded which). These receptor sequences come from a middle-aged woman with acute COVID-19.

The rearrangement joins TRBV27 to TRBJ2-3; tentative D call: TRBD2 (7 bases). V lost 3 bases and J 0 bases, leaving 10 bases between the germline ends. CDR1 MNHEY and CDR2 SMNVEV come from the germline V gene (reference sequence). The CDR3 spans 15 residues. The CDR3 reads CASSLRGLSTDTQYF. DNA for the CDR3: TGTGCCAGCAGTTTGCGGGGGCTTAGCACAGATACGCAGTATTTT.

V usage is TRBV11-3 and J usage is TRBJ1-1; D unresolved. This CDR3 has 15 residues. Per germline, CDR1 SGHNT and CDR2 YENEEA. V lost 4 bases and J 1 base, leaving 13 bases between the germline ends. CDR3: CASSSRGSKNTEAFF. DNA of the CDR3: TGTGCCAGCAGCTCGCGGGGTTCGAAGAACACTGAAGCTTTCTTT.

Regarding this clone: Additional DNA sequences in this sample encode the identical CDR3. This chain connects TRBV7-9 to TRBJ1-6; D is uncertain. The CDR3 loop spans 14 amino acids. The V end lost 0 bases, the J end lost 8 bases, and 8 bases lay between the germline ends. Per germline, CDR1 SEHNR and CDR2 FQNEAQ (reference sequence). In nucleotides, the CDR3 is TGTGCCAGCAGCTTAGCTGGGAGGGATTCACCCCTCCACTTT. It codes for CASSLAGRDSPLHF. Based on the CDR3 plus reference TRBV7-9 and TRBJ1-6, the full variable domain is DTGVSQNPRHKITKRGQNVTFRCDPISEHNRLYWYRQTLGQGPEFLTYFQNEAQLEKSRLLSDRFSAERPKGSFSTLEIQRTEQGDSAMYLCASSLAGRDSPLHFGNGTRLTVT.

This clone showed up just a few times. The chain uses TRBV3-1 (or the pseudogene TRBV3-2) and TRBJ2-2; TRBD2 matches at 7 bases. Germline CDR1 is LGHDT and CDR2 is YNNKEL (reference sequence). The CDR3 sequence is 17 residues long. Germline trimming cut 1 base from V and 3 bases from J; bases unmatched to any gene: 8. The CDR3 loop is CASSQGVAGADTGELFF. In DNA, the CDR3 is TGTGCCAGCAGCCAAGGGGTGGCGGGAGCGGACACCGGGGAGCTGTTTTTT.

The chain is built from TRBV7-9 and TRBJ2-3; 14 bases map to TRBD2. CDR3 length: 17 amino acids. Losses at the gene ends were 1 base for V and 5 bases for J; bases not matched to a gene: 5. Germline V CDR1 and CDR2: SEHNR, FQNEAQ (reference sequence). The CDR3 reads CASSLGTSGRHKDTQYF. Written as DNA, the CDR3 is TGTGCCAGCAGCTTAGGGACTAGCGGGAGGCATAAAGATACGCAGTATTTT.

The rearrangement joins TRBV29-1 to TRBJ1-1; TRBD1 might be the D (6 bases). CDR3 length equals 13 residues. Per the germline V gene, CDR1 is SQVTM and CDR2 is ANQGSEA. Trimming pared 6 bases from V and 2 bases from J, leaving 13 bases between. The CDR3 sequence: CSVRQDTNTEAFF. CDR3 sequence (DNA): TGCAGCGTCCGACAGGACACTAACACTGAAGCTTTCTTT.

The CDR3 is CATSRSGQGDGYTF. Written as DNA, the CDR3 is TGTGCCACCAGCAGATCGGGACAGGGAGATGGCTACACCTTC. The chain links TRBV15 to TRBJ1-2, with 9 bases identical to TRBD1. This CDR3 has 14 residues. Germline assignment: CDR1 LNHNV and CDR2 YYDKDF (reference sequence). With V trimmed by 2 bases and J by 6 bases, 4 bases remained unmatched.

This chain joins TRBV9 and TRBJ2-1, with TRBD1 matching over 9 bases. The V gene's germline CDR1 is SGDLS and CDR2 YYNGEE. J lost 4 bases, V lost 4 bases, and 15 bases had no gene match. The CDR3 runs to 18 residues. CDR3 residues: CASSREDRGLPMYNEQFF. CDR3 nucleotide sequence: TGTGCCAGCAGCAGAGAGGACAGGGGCCTCCCCATGTACAATGAGCAGTTCTTC. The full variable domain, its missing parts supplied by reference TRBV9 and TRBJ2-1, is DSGVTQTPKHLITATGQRVTLRCSPRSGDLSVYWYQQSLDQGLQFLIQYYNGEERAKGNILERFSAQQFPDLHSELNLSSLELGDSALYFCASSREDRGLPMYNEQFFGPGTRLTVL.

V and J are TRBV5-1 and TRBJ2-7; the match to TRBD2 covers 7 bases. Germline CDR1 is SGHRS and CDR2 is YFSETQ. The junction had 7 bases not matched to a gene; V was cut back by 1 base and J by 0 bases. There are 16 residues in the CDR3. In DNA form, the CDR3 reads TGCGCCAGCAGCTTGTCACTAGCGACTAGCTCCTACGAGCAGTACTTC. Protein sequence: CASSLSLATSSYEQYF.

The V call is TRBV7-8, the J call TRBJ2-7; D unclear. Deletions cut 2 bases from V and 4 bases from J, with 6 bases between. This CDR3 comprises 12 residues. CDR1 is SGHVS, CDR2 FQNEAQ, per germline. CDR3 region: CASSLFSYEQYF. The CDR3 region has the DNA TGTGCCAGCAGCTTATTCTCTTACGAGCAGTACTTC.

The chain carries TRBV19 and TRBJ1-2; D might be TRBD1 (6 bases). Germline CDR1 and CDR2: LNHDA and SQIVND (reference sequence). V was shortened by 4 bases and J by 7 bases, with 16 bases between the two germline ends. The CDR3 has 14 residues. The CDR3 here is CASSTRDNFVGYTF. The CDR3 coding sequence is TGTGCCAGTAGTACCCGGGACAACTTCGTTGGCTACACCTTC. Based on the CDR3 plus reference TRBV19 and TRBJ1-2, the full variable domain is DGGITQSPKYLFRKEGQNVTLSCEQNLNHDAMYWYRQDPGQGLRLIYYSQIVNDFQKGDIAEGYSVSREKKESFPLTVTSAQKNPTAFYLCASSTRDNFVGYTFGSGTRLTVV.

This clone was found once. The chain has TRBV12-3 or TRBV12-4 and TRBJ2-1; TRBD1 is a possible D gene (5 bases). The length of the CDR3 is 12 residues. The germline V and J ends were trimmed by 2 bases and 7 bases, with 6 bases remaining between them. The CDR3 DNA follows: TGTGCCAGCAGTTTACAGGGAAATGAGCAGTTCTTC. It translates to CASSLQGNEQFF.

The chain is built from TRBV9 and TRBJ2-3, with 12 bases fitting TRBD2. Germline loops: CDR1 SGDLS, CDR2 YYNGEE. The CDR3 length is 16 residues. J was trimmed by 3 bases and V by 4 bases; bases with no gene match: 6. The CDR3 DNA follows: TGTGCCAGCAGCCCAGACCTAGCGGGAGGGACAGATACGCAGTATTTT. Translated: CASSPDLAGGTDTQYF.

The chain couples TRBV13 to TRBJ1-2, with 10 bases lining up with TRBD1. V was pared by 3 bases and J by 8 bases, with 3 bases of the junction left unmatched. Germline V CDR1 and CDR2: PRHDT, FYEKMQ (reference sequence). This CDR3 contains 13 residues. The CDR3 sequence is CASSLTGGEGYTF. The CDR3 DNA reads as TGTGCCAGCAGCTTGACAGGGGGCGAAGGCTACACCTTC.

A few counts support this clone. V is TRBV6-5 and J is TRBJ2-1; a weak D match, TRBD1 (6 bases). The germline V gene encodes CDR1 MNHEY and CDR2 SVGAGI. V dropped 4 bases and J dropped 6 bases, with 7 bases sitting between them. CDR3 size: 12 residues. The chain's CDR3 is CASSSRGNEQFF. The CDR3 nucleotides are TGTGCCAGCAGTTCCAGGGGCAATGAGCAGTTCTTC.

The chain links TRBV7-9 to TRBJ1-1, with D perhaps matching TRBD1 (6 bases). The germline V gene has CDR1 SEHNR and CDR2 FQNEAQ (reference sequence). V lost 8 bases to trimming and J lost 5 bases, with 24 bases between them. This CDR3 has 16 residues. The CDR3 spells CASYIRGASTGTEAFF. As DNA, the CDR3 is TGTGCCAGCTACATCAGGGGTGCTTCGACGGGGACTGAAGCTTTCTTT.

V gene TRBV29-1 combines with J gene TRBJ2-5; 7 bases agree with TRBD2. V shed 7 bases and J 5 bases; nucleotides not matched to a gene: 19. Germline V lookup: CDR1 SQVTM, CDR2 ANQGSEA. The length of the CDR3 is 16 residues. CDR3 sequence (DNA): TGCAGCGCCGAAAGGCTGGCTAGCGGCTCTGGGGAGACCCAGTACTTC. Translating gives CSAERLASGSGETQYF.

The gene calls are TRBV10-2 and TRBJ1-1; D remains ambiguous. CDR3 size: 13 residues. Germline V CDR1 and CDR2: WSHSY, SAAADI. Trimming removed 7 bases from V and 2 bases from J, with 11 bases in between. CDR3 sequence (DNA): TGCGCCAGCATGAAGGAGGCTAACACTGAAGCTTTCTTT. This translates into CASMKEANTEAFF.

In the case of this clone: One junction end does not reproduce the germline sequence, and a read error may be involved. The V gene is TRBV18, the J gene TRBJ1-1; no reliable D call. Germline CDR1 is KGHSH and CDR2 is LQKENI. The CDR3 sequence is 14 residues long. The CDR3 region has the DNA TGTGCCAGCTTACCACAGATAGAGAACACTGAAGCTTTCTTT. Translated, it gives CASLPQIENTEAFF.

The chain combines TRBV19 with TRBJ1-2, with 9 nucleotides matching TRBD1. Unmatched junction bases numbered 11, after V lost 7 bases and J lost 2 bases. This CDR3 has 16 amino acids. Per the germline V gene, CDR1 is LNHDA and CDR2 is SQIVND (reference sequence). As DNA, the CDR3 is TGTGCCAGTACCATAGCCGGGACAGGGAGCAACTATGGCTACACCTTC. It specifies CASTIAGTGSNYGYTF.

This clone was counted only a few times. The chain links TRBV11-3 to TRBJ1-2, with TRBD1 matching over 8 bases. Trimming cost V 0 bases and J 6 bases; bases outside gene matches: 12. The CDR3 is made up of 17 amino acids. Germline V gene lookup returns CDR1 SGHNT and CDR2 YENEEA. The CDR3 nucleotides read TGTGCCAGCAGCTTAGATTTAATGGGACAGGAGGGGCATGGCTACACCTTC. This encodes CASSLDLMGQEGHGYTF.

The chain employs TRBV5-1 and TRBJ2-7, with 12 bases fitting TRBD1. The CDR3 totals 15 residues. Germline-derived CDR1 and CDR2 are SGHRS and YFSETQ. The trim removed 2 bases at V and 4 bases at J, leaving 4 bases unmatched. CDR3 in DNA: TGCGCCAGCAGCTTTACGGGACAGGGGGCTTACGAGCAGTACTTC. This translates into CASSFTGQGAYEQYF.

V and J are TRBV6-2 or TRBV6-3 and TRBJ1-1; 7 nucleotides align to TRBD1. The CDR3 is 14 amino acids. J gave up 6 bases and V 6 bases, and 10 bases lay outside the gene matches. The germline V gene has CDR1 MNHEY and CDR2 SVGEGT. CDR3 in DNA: TGTGCCAGCAGCCCCGGGACAGAGAGCGCTGAAGCTTTCTTT. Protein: CASSPGTESAEAFF.

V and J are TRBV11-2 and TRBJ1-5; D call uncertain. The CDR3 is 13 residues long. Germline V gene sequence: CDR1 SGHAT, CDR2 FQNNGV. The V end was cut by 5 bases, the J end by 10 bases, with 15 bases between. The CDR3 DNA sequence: TGTGCCAGCAGCCTCCCTTGGAGGCGACCCCAGCATTTT. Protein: CASSLPWRRPQHF. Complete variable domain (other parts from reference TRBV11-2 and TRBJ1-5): EAGVAQSPRYKIIEKRQSVAFWCNPISGHATLYWYQQILGQGPKLLIQFQNNGVVDDSQLPKDRFSAERLKGVDSTLKIQPAKLEDSAVYLCASSLPWRRPQHFGDGTRLSIL.

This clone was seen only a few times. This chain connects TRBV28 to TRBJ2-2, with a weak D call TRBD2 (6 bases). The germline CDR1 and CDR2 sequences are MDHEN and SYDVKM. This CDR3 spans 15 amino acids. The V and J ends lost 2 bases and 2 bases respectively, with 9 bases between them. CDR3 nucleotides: TGTGCCAGCAGTTTAGCCGGGGGAAACACCGGGGAGCTGTTTTTT. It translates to CASSLAGGNTGELFF.

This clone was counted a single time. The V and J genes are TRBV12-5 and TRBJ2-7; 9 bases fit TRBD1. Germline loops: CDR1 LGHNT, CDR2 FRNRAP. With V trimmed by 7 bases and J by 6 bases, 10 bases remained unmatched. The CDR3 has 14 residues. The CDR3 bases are TGTGCTAGTGCTACCGGGACAGGGACGCGCGAGCAGTACTTC. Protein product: CASATGTGTREQYF. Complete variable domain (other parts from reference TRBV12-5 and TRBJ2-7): DARVTQTPRHKVTEMGQEVTMRCQPILGHNTVFWYRQTMMQGLELLAYFRNRAPLDDSGMPKDRFSAEMPDATLATLKIQPSEPRDSAVYFCASATGTGTREQYFGPGTRLTVT.

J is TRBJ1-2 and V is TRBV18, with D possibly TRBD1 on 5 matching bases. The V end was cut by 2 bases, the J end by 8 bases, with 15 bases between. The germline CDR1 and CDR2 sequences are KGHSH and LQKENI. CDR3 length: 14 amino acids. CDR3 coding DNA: TGTGCCAGCTCACCATTTCGTATCGACAGCGGCTACACCTTC. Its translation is CASSPFRIDSGYTF.

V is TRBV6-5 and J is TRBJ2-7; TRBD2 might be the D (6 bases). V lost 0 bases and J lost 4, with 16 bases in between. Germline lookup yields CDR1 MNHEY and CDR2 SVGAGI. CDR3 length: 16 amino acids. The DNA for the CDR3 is TGTGCCAGCAGTTACTCGCTTGGAGGGGAAGAGTACGAGCAGTACTTC. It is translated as CASSYSLGGEEYEQYF.

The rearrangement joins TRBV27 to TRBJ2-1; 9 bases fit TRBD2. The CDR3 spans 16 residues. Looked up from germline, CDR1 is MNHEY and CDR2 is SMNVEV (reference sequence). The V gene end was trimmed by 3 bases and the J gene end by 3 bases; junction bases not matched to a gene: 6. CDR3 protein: CASSFVAGGSYNEQFF. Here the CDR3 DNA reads TGTGCCAGCAGTTTTGTGGCGGGAGGGAGCTACAATGAGCAGTTCTTC.

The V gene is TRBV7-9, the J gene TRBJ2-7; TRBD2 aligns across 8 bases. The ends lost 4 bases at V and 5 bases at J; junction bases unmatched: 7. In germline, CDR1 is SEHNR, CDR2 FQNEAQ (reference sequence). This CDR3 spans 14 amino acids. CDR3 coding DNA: TGTGCCAGCAGCTCCACCGGGGGGGTGGACGAGCAGTACTTC. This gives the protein CASSSTGGVDEQYF.